This entry lists 15 T cell receptor beta chains sequenced from one sample in a study of cytomegalovirus exposure and HLA in healthy donors. 13 Jbeta primers and 60 Vbeta primers were used for the PCR. TCRdb's table, derived via immunoSEQ multiplex PCR, lists solely in-frame clones and lacks some. The sample records approximately 150,000 clones, approximately 85% being singletons. What was sequenced was PBMCs. The receptors derive from a woman aged 35 to 49 in good health and CMV-seronegative.

Worth noting for this clone: Other DNA sequences in the sample encode the same CDR3. DNA of the CDR3: TGTGCCAGCAGCTTAGGGGGCGCAACTAATGAAAAACTGTTTTTT. Translated, it gives CASSLGGATNEKLFF. The rearrangement uses TRBV5-4 and TRBJ1-4, with TRBD1 matching over 7 bases. J lost 0 bases, V lost 2 bases, and 1 base had no gene match. CDR3 length: 15 residues. Germline V CDR1 and CDR2: SGHNT, YYREEE (reference sequence).

This clone is a singleton in its sample. This chain links TRBV5-1 with TRBJ2-4, with a tentative D call TRBD2 (6 bases). The CDR3 is 15 amino acids. V lost 2 bases and J 6 bases, leaving 15 bases between the germline ends. Germline CDR1 SGHRS, CDR2 YFSETQ. The CDR3 loop reads CASSLRVGDLNIQYF. Written as DNA, the CDR3 is TGCGCCAGCAGCTTAAGGGTAGGGGACTTAAACATTCAGTACTTC.

The sample holds one count of this clone. V is TRBV5-1 and J is TRBJ2-5, with TRBD2 identical over 9 bases. Unmatched junction bases numbered 6, after V lost 0 bases and J lost 3 bases. CDR1 is SGHRS and CDR2 is YFSETQ in the germline V gene. CDR3 length: 16 residues. In DNA form, the CDR3 reads TGCGCCAGCAGCTTGGGTTCTAGCGGGATCGAAGAGACCCAGTACTTC. Protein product: CASSLGSSGIEETQYF.

This chain uses TRBV5-4 with TRBJ1-6, with TRBD1 matching 12 bases. This CDR3 comprises 16 residues. J was trimmed by 6 bases and V by 4 bases; bases with no gene match: 5. Germline values: CDR1 SGHNT, CDR2 YYREEE (reference sequence). The CDR3 nucleotides are TGTGCCAGCAGCGCGGGACAGGGGGCGATTAATTCACCCCTCCACTTT. Encoded protein: CASSAGQGAINSPLHF.

This clone came up a few times. The chain couples TRBV4-2 to TRBJ1-1; D gene unclear. The CDR3 is 14 amino acids. Germline V gene sequence: CDR1 LGHNA, CDR2 YNFKEQ. The germline V and J ends were trimmed by 0 bases and 5 bases, with 10 bases remaining between them. CDR3 protein: CASSQDRGRTEAFF. CDR3 coding DNA: TGTGCCAGCAGCCAAGATCGAGGAAGAACTGAAGCTTTCTTT.

The J gene is TRBJ2-1, the V gene TRBV5-1; 8 nucleotides align to TRBD2. The CDR3 totals 15 residues. Per germline, CDR1 SGHRS and CDR2 YFSETQ. After removal of 0 bases from V and 7 bases from J, the junction contained 6 bases not matched to a gene. The chain's CDR3 is CASSLAGGRVNEQFF. DNA of the CDR3: TGCGCCAGCAGCTTGGCGGGAGGGCGGGTAAATGAGCAGTTCTTC.

V gene TRBV19 combines with J gene TRBJ1-3; D unclear. This CDR3 region has 14 residues. Germline loops: CDR1 LNHDA, CDR2 SQIVND (reference sequence). Between the trimmed V and J ends, which lost 7 bases and 0 bases, there was a span of 10 bases. DNA of the CDR3: TGTGCCAGTATCCCATCCTACTCTGGAAACACCATATATTTT. This encodes CASIPSYSGNTIYF.

The chain carries TRBV7-2 and TRBJ1-3; no reliable D call. The CDR3 extends over 14 amino acids. Between the trimmed V and J ends, which lost 2 bases and 2 bases, there was a span of 7 bases. In germline, CDR1 is SGHTA, CDR2 FQGNSA. DNA for the CDR3: TGTGCCAGCAGCTTACAGGTGACTGGAAACACCATATATTTT. Protein product: CASSLQVTGNTIYF.

The V call is TRBV6-5, the J call TRBJ2-7; D is perhaps TRBD2 (6 bases). V was shortened by 6 bases and J by 9 bases, with 21 bases between the two germline ends. Per the germline V gene, CDR1 is MNHEY and CDR2 is SVGAGI. This CDR3 is 14 amino acids long. DNA of the CDR3: TGTGCCAGCAGCCTCGGGACTGTACTACGTGGGCAGTACTTC. Its protein product is CASSLGTVLRGQYF.

The CDR3 sequence is CASSEPGQALAGELFF. CDR3 nucleotides: TGTGCCAGCAGTGAACCGGGACAGGCGCTCGCCGGGGAGCTGTTTTTT. The chain joins TRBV2 to TRBJ2-2; 8 bases match TRBD1. There are 16 residues in the CDR3. Per germline, CDR1 SNHLY and CDR2 FYNNEI. V shed 2 bases, J shed 6 bases, and the junction held 8 bases outside the gene matches.

This chain connects TRBV10-1 to TRBJ2-2; 7 nucleotides line up with TRBD2. V shed 6 bases, J shed 6 bases, and the junction held 4 bases outside the gene matches. The CDR3 runs to 13 residues. Germline values: CDR1 WNHNN, CDR2 SYGVQD (reference sequence). CDR3 in DNA: TGCGCCAGCAGGGGAGGGAATTCCGGGGAGCTGTTTTTT. This codes for CASRGGNSGELFF.

The chain links TRBV18 to TRBJ2-3; 9 bases are shared with TRBD1. The CDR3 totals 15 residues. Losses at the gene ends were 3 bases for V and 5 bases for J; bases not matched to a gene: 6. Germline V gene sequence: CDR1 KGHSH, CDR2 LQKENI. CDR3 amino acids: CASSPGTGNRDTQYF. As DNA, the CDR3 is TGTGCCAGCTCACCTGGGACAGGGAATAGAGATACGCAGTATTTT.

This clone was counted a single time. The chain combines TRBV5-4 with TRBJ1-1; D possibly corresponds to TRBD1 (6 bases). The V and J ends lost 1 base and 4 bases respectively, with 17 bases between them. This CDR3 is 16 amino acids long. CDR1 and CDR2 (germline): SGHNT, YYREEE (reference sequence). CDR3 loop: CASSLNAGAGGTEAFF. The CDR3 DNA is TGTGCCAGCAGCTTGAATGCGGGGGCTGGAGGCACTGAAGCTTTCTTT.

The V and J genes are TRBV5-1 and TRBJ2-3; 8 positions match TRBD1. The CDR3 is 16 amino acids. The germline V gene has CDR1 SGHRS and CDR2 YFSETQ. The J segment lost 3 bases and the V segment lost 0 bases, leaving 6 bases of the junction unmatched. This chain's CDR3 is CASSLAGQGLTDTQYF. The CDR3 DNA is TGCGCCAGCAGCTTGGCTGGACAGGGATTAACAGATACGCAGTATTTT.

V gene TRBV28 combines with J gene TRBJ2-7; D possibly corresponds to TRBD1 (6 bases). Trimming shortened V by 6 bases and J by 1 base, and 16 bases separated the two germline ends. CDR3 length: 15 residues. Germline CDR1 MDHEN, CDR2 SYDVKM. CDR3 bases: TGTGCCAGCAGCCCCATTGGGGGCAGATCCTACGAGCAGTACTTC. It translates to CASSPIGGRSYEQYF.